This TCR beta chain was sequenced in a study of shared clonotypes between healthy human individuals. With 0 bases removed from V and 7 bases from J, the gap between germline ends came to 10 bases. This CDR3 contains 13 residues. Looked up from germline, CDR1 is MGHRA and CDR2 is YSYEKL. Positively selected for CCR7, the CD45RO-negative cells used as naive CD8 cells excluded terminally differentiated effector memory CD45RA+ cells. Each donor was a Caucasian adult residing in Nashville, Tennessee. Clones were read by immunoSEQ multiplex PCR, and TCRdb kept only the in-frame ones, dropping some. This sample has about 820,000 clones, with 90% to 95% found just once.

The receptor was derived from a man aged 25 to 40 in good health. This rearrangement joins TRBV4-1 to TRBJ2-7; tentative D call: TRBD1 (5 bases). Sequencing used naive CD8+ T cells sorted from blood. CDR3 in DNA: TGCGCCAGCAGCCAAGATTCCGACAGAGAGCAGTACTTC. Its translation: CASSQDSDREQYF.